Listed below are T cell receptor beta chains from one sample, sequenced in a study of blood T cell repertoires in COVID-19. This table comes from immunoSEQ multiplex PCR, and its TCRdb copy is limited to in-frame clones, with some not included. The sample yields about 75,000 clones, 84% seen once. The sample consisted of peripheral blood. The receptors shown here come from a woman in her fifties or sixties with acute or convalescent COVID-19. The CDR3 runs from the conserved cysteine through the conserved F or W. D genes are given only for firm matches. Expanded clones get a size class; other rows say once, few or many, or leave the size out.

j_gene	abundance	v_gene	d_gene	CDR3aa	CDR3nt
TRBJ1-3	-	TRBV6-5	-	CASSYNRVAGNTIYF	TGTGCCAGCAGTTACAACAGGGTCGCTGGAAACACCATATATTTT
TRBJ1-5	-	TRBV7-2	-	CASSLEGRGQPQHF	TGTGCCAGCAGCTTAGAAGGGCGGGGGCAGCCCCAGCATTTT
TRBJ1-6	-	TRBV28	TRBD1	CASSLGGQGVSPLHF	TGTGCCAGCAGTTTAGGGGGACAGGGTGTTTCACCCCTCCACTTT
TRBJ1-2	-	TRBV7-9	TRBD1	CASSSETGVRGYTF	TGTGCCAGCAGCTCAGAGACAGGGGTACGTGGCTACACCTTC
TRBJ2-1	-	TRBV7-8	-	CASSPGGPNEQFF	TGTGCCAGCAGCCCCGGGGGTCCCAATGAGCAGTTCTTC
TRBJ1-4	-	TRBV15	-	CATSRDWAGNEKLFF	TGTGCCACCAGCAGAGATTGGGCCGGTAATGAAAAACTGTTTTTT
TRBJ2-3	-	TRBV11-2	-	CASSLSGNRLDTQYF	TGTGCCAGCAGCTTGTCCGGGAATCGTCTTGATACGCAGTATTTT
TRBJ2-7	-	TRBV11-2	-	CASSPETVAYEQYF	TGTGCCAGCAGCCCAGAGACAGTAGCCTACGAGCAGTACTTC
TRBJ2-2	once	TRBV18	TRBD2	CASSVTGLAGTTGELFF	TGTGCCAGCTCTGTGACGGGACTAGCGGGAACCACCGGGGAGCTGTTTTTT
TRBJ1-3	-	TRBV3-1/TRBV3-2	-	CASSPKGFISGNTIYF	TGTGCCAGCAGCCCCAAGGGGTTTATCTCTGGAAACACCATATATTTT
TRBJ2-7	-	TRBV6-5	-	CASSRVDSRMDEQYF	TGTGCCAGCAGCCGCGTAGACAGCCGAATGGACGAGCAGTACTTC
TRBJ2-2	-	TRBV6-1	-	CASSDPGRENTGELFF	TGTGCCAGCAGTGATCCAGGGCGGGAAAACACCGGGGAGCTGTTTTTT
TRBJ1-5	-	TRBV6-2/TRBV6-3	-	CASSQSTGSNQPQHF	TGTGCCAGCAGCCAATCGACAGGTAGCAATCAGCCCCAGCATTTT
TRBJ2-1	-	TRBV21-1	-	CASITTFKQDYTCNEQFF	-
TRBJ2-1	few	TRBV13	-	CASSLGGLGGYNEQFF	TGTGCCAGCAGCTTAGGGGGGCTAGGCGGCTACAATGAGCAGTTCTTC
TRBJ1-2	-	TRBV28	TRBD1	CASSPTGGYYGYTF	TGTGCCAGCAGCCCAACAGGGGGGTACTATGGCTACACCTTC
TRBJ1-6	-	TRBV7-3	-	CASSLSLNSPLHF	TGTGCCAGCAGCCTCTCCTTAAATTCACCCCTCCACTTT
TRBJ2-5	few	TRBV18	TRBD1	CASSPDRGLGRVLETQYF	TGTGCCAGCTCACCGGACAGGGGTTTAGGAAGAGTTCTGGAGACCCAGTACTTC
TRBJ2-2	-	TRBV6-6	-	CASNELANTGELFF	TGTGCCAGCAATGAGCTCGCGAACACCGGGGAGCTGTTTTTT
TRBJ1-4	once	TRBV15	-	CATSRAVEFGEKLFF	TGTGCCACCAGCAGAGCAGTGGAGTTCGGGGAAAAACTGTTTTTT
TRBJ2-7	-	TRBV28	TRBD2	CASTREARSYEQYF	TGTGCCAGCACCCGGGAGGCGCGGTCCTACGAGCAGTACTTC
TRBJ2-1	-	TRBV5-1	-	CASSLDGSSYNEQFF	TGCGCCAGCAGCTTGGATGGGAGTTCCTACAATGAGCAGTTCTTC
TRBJ1-1	once	TRBV10-3	-	CAIRTEQGIEAFF	TGTGCCATCAGGACCGAGCAGGGGATTGAAGCTTTCTTT
TRBJ2-2	-	TRBV19	TRBD1	CASSIPGGAGTGELFF	TGTGCCAGTAGTATCCCAGGGGGCGCCGGCACCGGGGAGCTGTTTTTT
TRBJ1-5	-	TRBV10-3	-	CAISESITVNQPQHF	TGTGCCATCAGTGAGTCGATAACAGTCAATCAGCCCCAGCATTTT
TRBJ2-3	-	TRBV19	-	CASRSGKGPGRGDTQYF	TGTGCCAGTAGATCGGGGAAGGGCCCAGGACGTGGTGATACGCAGTATTTT
TRBJ1-4	-	TRBV7-9	TRBD1	CASSHRGLGEKLFF	TGTGCCAGCAGCCACAGGGGACTGGGTGAAAAACTGTTTTTT
TRBJ2-5	-	TRBV5-1	TRBD2	CASSYSGLPLGTQYF	TGCGCCAGCAGCTATAGCGGGCTCCCCCTTGGTACCCAGTACTTC
TRBJ2-7	-	TRBV5-1	TRBD1	CASSWLTGASYEQYF	TGCGCCAGCAGCTGGCTGACAGGGGCCTCCTACGAGCAGTACTTC
TRBJ1-1	-	TRBV4-2	-	CASSLAQMNTEAFF	TGTGCCAGCAGCCTCGCCCAGATGAACACTGAAGCTTTCTTT
TRBJ2-7	-	TRBV12-3/TRBV12-4	-	CASSAAGELYF	TGTGCCAGCAGTGCCGCCGGGGAACTGTACTTC
TRBJ2-3	-	TRBV19	TRBD2	CASSISFPWASGRAVRRTDTQYF	TGTGCCAGTAGTATCTCTTTTCCTTGGGCTAGCGGGAGGGCCGTGAGAAGAACAGATACGCAGTATTTT
TRBJ1-3	once	TRBV18	TRBD1	CASSFDRGGNTIYF	TGTGCCAGCTCTTTTGACAGGGGAGGAAACACCATATATTTT
TRBJ1-1	-	TRBV18	-	CASAALRGWTEAFF	TGTGCCAGCGCGGCTTTAAGGGGCTGGACTGAAGCTTTCTTT
TRBJ2-5	-	TRBV7-6	TRBD2	CASSLWASGNGETQYF	TGTGCCAGCAGCTTATGGGCTAGCGGGAATGGCGAGACCCAGTACTTC
TRBJ1-4	-	TRBV2	-	CASSEDRRGKLFF	TGTGCCAGCAGTGAAGATAGAAGGGGAAAACTGTTTTTT
TRBJ2-3	-	TRBV6-6	TRBD1	CASSRGTVRADTQYF	TGTGCCAGCAGTAGGGGGACAGTTAGGGCAGATACGCAGTATTTT
TRBJ1-6	-	TRBV18	-	CASSPDRTSPLHF	TGTGCCAGCTCCCCGGACAGAACTTCACCCCTCCACTTT
TRBJ2-5	-	TRBV5-1	TRBD1	CASSSAGQGVQTQYF	TGCGCCAGCAGCTCGGCGGGCCAGGGGGTCCAGACCCAGTACTTC
TRBJ2-5	once	TRBV27	-	CASSPARTKLRQETQYF	TGTGCCAGCAGTCCCGCCCGGACTAAATTACGACAAGAGACCCAGTACTTC
TRBJ2-7	-	TRBV10-3	-	CAISERQYGAEQYF	TGTGCCATCAGTGAGCGGCAGTACGGAGCCGAGCAGTACTTC
TRBJ2-3	once	TRBV6-2/TRBV6-3	TRBD2	CASSYSLAVREDTQYF	TGTGCCAGCAGTTACAGCCTAGCGGTAAGAGAAGATACGCAGTATTTT
TRBJ1-2	-	TRBV2	-	CASTQDIGNYGYTF	TGTGCCAGCACCCAGGACATCGGAAACTATGGCTACACCTTC
TRBJ2-4	few	TRBV7-2	-	CASSLEQSGAKNIQYF	TGTGCCAGCAGCTTAGAACAGTCAGGAGCCAAAAACATTCAGTACTTC
TRBJ1-1	-	TRBV2	TRBD1	CASRDDRGINEAFF	TGTGCCAGCAGAGACGACAGGGGGATCAATGAAGCTTTCTTT
TRBJ2-3	-	TRBV15	TRBD2	CATKTGLAGVTDTQYF	TGTGCCACCAAAACCGGACTAGCGGGAGTCACAGATACGCAGTATTTT
TRBJ2-1	-	TRBV6-5	-	CASSSPEGVYEQFF	TGTGCCAGCAGTTCCCCCGAGGGAGTGTATGAGCAGTTCTTC
TRBJ2-7	few	TRBV12-3/TRBV12-4	-	CASSFRGVEQYF	TGTGCCAGCAGTTTTCGGGGTGTGGAGCAGTACTTC
TRBJ1-1	once	TRBV18	-	CASSPGTKNTEAFF	TGTGCCAGCTCACCCGGGACAAAGAACACTGAAGCTTTCTTT
TRBJ2-1	-	TRBV7-2	TRBD2	CASSSNGGLAGEGYEQFF	TGTGCCAGCAGCTCAAACGGTGGACTAGCGGGAGAAGGATATGAGCAGTTCTTC